One and the same sample provided the 5 T cell receptor beta chains below, sequenced in a study of T cell responses to AZD1222 COVID-19 vaccine. Sequencing used immunoSEQ multiplex PCR; TCRdb keeps in-frame clones, though not all of them. The sample yields about 150,000 clones, 94% seen once. Sequencing used peripheral blood, obtained on day 0 of AZD1222 vaccination. The receptor set was obtained from an adult in good health.

The chain is built from TRBV6-2 or TRBV6-3 and TRBJ2-1; TRBD2 agrees at 14 bases. The CDR3 is 21 residues long. The V gene's germline CDR1 is MNHEY and CDR2 SVGEGT. Losses at the gene ends were 0 bases for V and 0 bases for J; bases not matched to a gene: 10. The DNA for the CDR3 is TGTGCCAGCAGTTACTCGCCGGTTGGGACTAGCGGGAGTTACTCCTACAATGAGCAGTTCTTC. This encodes CASSYSPVGTSGSYSYNEQFF.

The V gene is TRBV12-3 or TRBV12-4, the J gene TRBJ1-1; D is ambiguous. V was shortened by 5 bases and J by 9 bases, with 13 bases between the two germline ends. CDR3 length equals 12 residues. DNA of the CDR3: TGTGCCAGCAGTCCGCGGGTTTTTAAAGCTTTCTTT. Protein product: CASSPRVFKAFF.

The V and J genes are TRBV5-5 and TRBJ1-2, with TRBD1 as a possible D gene (5 bases). Germline CDR1 SGHKS, CDR2 YYEKEE (reference sequence). V was pared by 7 bases and J by 1 base, with 11 bases between. The CDR3 has 13 residues. The CDR3 nucleotides are TGTGCCAGCTTTGGGACGGTTAACTATGGCTACACCTTC. This sequence encodes CASFGTVNYGYTF.

The V call is TRBV10-1, the J call TRBJ1-1; D perhaps matches TRBD1 (5 bases). The V gene's germline CDR1 is WNHNN and CDR2 SYGVQD (reference sequence). CDR3 length: 14 residues. V dropped 0 bases and J dropped 5 bases, with 10 bases sitting between them. This CDR3 is CASSESGRLTEAFF. The CDR3 DNA sequence: TGCGCCAGCAGTGAGTCGGGACGATTGACTGAAGCTTTCTTT.

This chain uses TRBV27 with TRBJ2-1; D gene uncertain. The length of the CDR3 is 11 residues. Germline V gives CDR1 MNHEY, CDR2 SMNVEV (reference sequence). Trimming pared 8 bases from V and 8 bases from J, leaving 10 bases between. The CDR3 reads CASGEWHEQFF. CDR3 in DNA: TGTGCCAGCGGCGAGTGGCATGAGCAGTTCTTC.